These 26 T cell receptor beta chains originate from one sample sequenced in a study of neurological immune-mediated disorders. Time point described: technical triplicate 2. TCRdb passed the 5' RACE reads through MiXCR, listing each CDR3 protein once. The repertoire holds 30,000 or so distinct CDR3 sequences, with about an eighth as singletons. Sequenced: CD4+ T cells from blood. These receptor sequences come from a female donor with HTLV-1-associated myelopathy (HAM/TSP).

The chain couples TRBV20-1 to TRBJ2-7; 10 bases match TRBD1. CDR3 size: 15 residues. V was pared by 0 bases and J by 2 bases, with 4 bases of the junction left unmatched. Looked up from germline, CDR1 is DFQATT and CDR2 is SNEGSKA (reference sequence). The CDR3 sequence is CSARDGGQGAYEQYF. The DNA of the CDR3 is TGCAGTGCTAGAGACGGAGGACAGGGGGCCTACGAGCAGTACTTC.

This clonotype appeared a few times. The chain uses TRBV20-1 and TRBJ2-5; D gene uncertain. Germline CDR1 and CDR2: DFQATT and SNEGSKA (reference sequence). The CDR3 spans 12 residues. Deletions cut 5 bases from V and 5 bases from J, with 12 bases between. CDR3 loop: CSALVRKETQYF. Written as DNA, the CDR3 is TGCAGTGCTCTAGTAAGGAAGGAGACCCAGTACTTC.

At least ten counts were recorded for this clonotype. The chain carries TRBV7-9 and TRBJ1-5; 8 positions match TRBD1. The CDR3 spans 15 residues. Looked up from germline, CDR1 is SEHNR and CDR2 is FQNEAQ (reference sequence). V trimming: 5 bases; J trimming: 3 bases; junction bases outside the gene matches: 6. The CDR3: CASSPTGANNQPQHF. The CDR3 bases are TGTGCCAGCAGCCCGACAGGGGCGAACAATCAGCCCCAGCATTTT.

This clonotype was observed many times. The chain links TRBV20-1 to TRBJ2-3; 12 positions agree with TRBD2. Germline loops: CDR1 DFQATT, CDR2 SNEGSKA (reference sequence). CDR3 length equals 14 residues. Losses at the gene ends were 6 bases for V and 6 bases for J; bases not matched to a gene: 7. The DNA of the CDR3 is TGCAGTGCCGGGGGGACTAGCGGGTTGGATACGCAGTATTTT. Its protein product is CSAGGTSGLDTQYF.

This clonotype ranks as medium-sized. The chain couples TRBV24-1 to TRBJ2-3; TRBD1 matches 10 bases. Trimming removed 4 bases from V and 0 bases from J; junction bases left unmatched: 3. CDR3 length equals 16 residues. Germline CDR1 is KGHDR and CDR2 is SFDVKD. CDR3 amino acids: CATSDPGQGSTDTQYF. CDR3 DNA sequence: TGTGCCACCAGTGACCCGGGACAGGGGAGCACAGATACGCAGTATTTT.

This clonotype was recorded at least ten times. The junction differs from germline at one of its ends, possibly a read error. This sequence joins TRBV7-7 and TRBJ2-3, with 7 bases fitting TRBD1. Germline loops: CDR1 SSHAT, CDR2 FNYEAQ (reference sequence). This CDR3 comprises 13 residues. In nucleotides, the CDR3 is TGTGCTAGCAGCCCAGACAGGGAGGATACGCAGTATTTT. It specifies CASSPDREDTQYF.

This clonotype was recorded many times. V is TRBV5-1 and J is TRBJ2-2; no firm D call. Trimming took off 2 bases at V and 2 bases at J, with 7 bases between the two ends. The CDR3 sequence is 14 residues long. CDR1 is SGHRS and CDR2 is YFSETQ in the germline V gene. The CDR3 is CASSFAGNTGELFF. In DNA form, the CDR3 reads TGCGCCAGCAGCTTTGCCGGAAACACCGGGGAGCTGTTTTTT.

As to this clonotype: One end of the junction varies from germline; a read error may be responsible. The rearrangement uses TRBV20-1 and TRBJ2-7; D unresolved. There are 12 residues in the CDR3. Per germline, CDR1 DFQATT and CDR2 SNEGSKA (reference sequence). The CDR3 DNA sequence: TGCAGTGCTAGAGATAAAGACGACGAGCAGCACTTC. It yields the protein CSARDKDDEQHF.

This clonotype was seen repeatedly, ten times or more. The rearrangement uses TRBV20-1 and TRBJ2-7; D may be TRBD2 (7 bases). There are 17 residues in the CDR3. Germline lookup yields CDR1 DFQATT and CDR2 SNEGSKA (reference sequence). Trimming took off 1 base at V and 3 bases at J, with 22 bases between the two ends. The CDR3 nucleotides are TGCAGTGCTAGAGGGGAGGGGGGAATACGGGGCTTCTACGAGCAGTACTTC. Translation gives CSARGEGGIRGFYEQYF.

This clonotype occurred many times. This chain connects TRBV20-1 to TRBJ2-5; 8 positions match TRBD2. J lost 4 bases, V lost 3 bases, and 19 bases had no gene match. This CDR3 has 18 amino acids. Germline V lookup: CDR1 DFQATT, CDR2 SNEGSKA (reference sequence). CDR3 DNA sequence: TGCAGTGCTAGCCCCCGGGGGGGTGATATTCCAATGTCAGAGACCCAGTACTTC. Translated, it gives CSASPRGGDIPMSETQYF.

A remark on this clonotype: This may be a read error: a much more frequent sequence differs by one nucleotide. The rearrangement links TRBV4-1 to TRBJ2-1, with D uncertain. The CDR3 sequence is 12 residues long. The germline V gene has CDR1 MGHRA and CDR2 YSYEKL. The CDR3 is CAGSQKVGEQFF. The CDR3 nucleotides are TGCGCCGGCAGCCAAAAAGTGGGTGAGCAGTTCTTC.

This clonotype was recorded many times. The J gene is TRBJ2-1, the V gene TRBV6-5, with TRBD2 identical over 8 bases. Trimming removed 6 bases from V and 12 bases from J; junction bases left unmatched: 10. The CDR3 totals 13 residues. In germline, CDR1 is MNHEY, CDR2 SVGAGI. CDR3 in DNA: TGTGCCAGCAGCGGCCGTCGGGAGGGGGGGCAGTTCTTC. Its protein product is CASSGRREGGQFF.

This clonotype was observed at least ten times. This chain joins TRBV5-1 and TRBJ2-1; 8 nucleotides match TRBD2. The CDR3 totals 15 residues. The V gene's germline CDR1 is SGHRS and CDR2 YFSETQ. Trimming took 0 bases from V and 4 from J; bases not matched to a gene: 3. CDR3 DNA sequence: TGCGCCAGCAGCTTGGGACTAGCGAGATACAATGAGCAGTTCTTC. Its protein is CASSLGLARYNEQFF.

This clonotype was seen repeatedly, ten times or more. J is TRBJ2-6 and V is TRBV7-9; D possibly corresponds to TRBD2 (7 bases). The CDR3 runs 16 residues. V lost 7 bases, J lost 6 bases, and 19 bases lay in between. The germline CDR1 and CDR2 sequences are SEHNR and FQNEAQ (reference sequence). CDR3 bases: TGTGCCAGCACCGCCGGCGGGGGCAGGGAGGCCAACGTCCTGACTTTC. Protein sequence: CASTAGGGREANVLTF.

This clonotype ranks as medium-sized (0.01 to 0.1%). The chain couples TRBV7-2 to TRBJ1-4; D is unresolved. CDR3 length: 13 amino acids. Trimming pared 0 bases from V and 7 bases from J, leaving 6 bases between. CDR1 and CDR2 from the germline V gene are SGHTA and FQGNSA. The DNA of the CDR3 is TGTGCCAGCAGCTTAGCGCGGACTGAAAAACTGTTTTTT. This codes for CASSLARTEKLFF. Looking up the rest from reference TRBV7-2 and TRBJ1-4 gives the full variable domain: GAGVSQSPSNKVTEKGKDVELRCDPISGHTALYWYRQSLGQGLEFLIYFQGNSAPDKSGLPSDRFSAERTGGSVSTLTIQRTQQEDSAVYLCASSLARTEKLFFGSGTQLSVL.

This clonotype was detected many times. The chain uses TRBV5-4 and TRBJ2-3, with TRBD2 matching over 9 bases. Trimming took 0 bases from V and 1 from J; bases not matched to a gene: 0. Germline loops: CDR1 SGHNT, CDR2 YYREEE (reference sequence). This CDR3 is built from 15 residues. CDR3 sequence (DNA): TGTGCCAGCAGCTTGGGACTAGCGGGCACAGATACGCAGTATTTT. Translation gives CASSLGLAGTDTQYF.

This clonotype was counted many times. V is TRBV19 and J is TRBJ1-4; D gene unclear. Trimming removed 10 bases from V and 10 bases from J, with 19 bases in between. Germline V gives CDR1 LNHDA, CDR2 SQIVND (reference sequence). This CDR3 has 13 residues. CDR3 region: CATASQLGGKLFF. In nucleotides, the CDR3 is TGTGCCACCGCGAGCCAGCTAGGCGGAAAACTGTTTTTT.

This clonotype rates as medium-sized. The rearrangement joins TRBV5-5 to TRBJ1-4; 9 bases line up with TRBD1. This CDR3 is built from 15 residues. Per the germline V gene, CDR1 is SGHKS and CDR2 is YYEKEE (reference sequence). With 3 bases clipped from V and 8 bases from J, the junction kept 8 bases outside the gene matches. The CDR3 sequence: CASSSPGQGLEKLFF. The CDR3 region has the DNA TGTGCCAGCAGCTCTCCGGGACAGGGATTAGAAAAACTGTTTTTT.

Within the sample, this clonotype is medium-sized (0.01 to 0.1%). DNA of the CDR3: TGTGCCACCAGTGATCATAACGGGGGGGCAAATGAGCAGTTCTTC. Its protein product is CATSDHNGGANEQFF. The chain recombines TRBV24-1 with TRBJ2-1; 8 bases are a match to TRBD2. Germline CDR1 KGHDR, CDR2 SFDVKD. CDR3 size: 15 residues. V lost 3 bases to trimming and J lost 7 bases; unmatched junction nucleotides: 7.

This clonotype came up many times. V and J are TRBV20-1 and TRBJ2-3; D is perhaps TRBD2 (7 bases). The CDR3 contains 16 residues. Trimming removed 1 base from V and 2 bases from J, with 16 bases in between. From germline, CDR1 is DFQATT and CDR2 SNEGSKA (reference sequence). The CDR3 reads CSARGSAGDTTDTQYF. The DNA for the CDR3 is TGCAGTGCTAGAGGCTCGGCGGGGGACACCACAGATACGCAGTATTTT.

Regarding this clonotype: One end of the junction fails to match germline, which may point to a read error. The chain couples TRBV18 to TRBJ1-6; TRBD1 is a possible D gene (6 bases). CDR3 size: 14 residues. Germline V CDR1 and CDR2: KGHSH, LQKENI. CDR3 sequence reads: CASSPEGVRSPLNF. CDR3 DNA sequence: TGTGCCAGCTCTCCAGAGGGGGTTCGTTCACCCCTCAACTTT.

The V gene is TRBV9, the J gene TRBJ2-3; TRBD2 matches 7 bases. The V gene end was trimmed by 5 bases and the J gene end by 11 bases; junction bases not matched to a gene: 11. Germline V gene lookup returns CDR1 SGDLS and CDR2 YYNGEE. This CDR3 is built from 13 residues. For the CDR3, the DNA is TGTGCCAGCAGTTTCCCCGGGGAGGGTGAGCAGTATTTT. Amino acids: CASSFPGEGEQYF. Drawing the rest from reference TRBV9 and TRBJ2-3, the complete variable domain is DSGVTQTPKHLITATGQRVTLRCSPRSGDLSVYWYQQSLDQGLQFLIQYYNGEERAKGNILERFSAQQFPDLHSELNLSSLELGDSALYFCASSFPGEGEQYFGPGTRLTVL.

This clonotype has just one count. Because the CDR3's place on the DNA is in doubt, the DNA is left out and the CDR3 is given as listed by TCRdb. The genes are TRBV11-3 and TRBJ2-3; the table's D call, TRBD1, has no DNA check behind it. The CDR3 totals 20 residues, both ends included. Per the germline V gene, CDR1 is SGHNT and CDR2 is YENEEA. The CDR3: CASSFYICSARSQGADTQYF.

This clonotype was observed many times. V gene TRBV29-1 combines with J gene TRBJ2-5, with D possibly being TRBD2 (6 bases). There are 11 residues in the CDR3. The germline CDR1 and CDR2 sequences are SQVTM and ANQGSEA. In DNA, the CDR3 is TGCGTTCTGCGGGGCCAAGAGACCCAGTACTTC. Residues: CVLRGQETQYF. The full variable domain, its missing parts supplied by reference TRBV29-1 and TRBJ2-5, is SAVISQKPSRDICQRGTSLTIQCQVDSQVTMMFWYRQQPGQSLTLIATANQGSEATYESGFVIDKFPISRPNLTFSTLTVSNMSPEDSSIYLCVLRGQETQYFGPGTRLLVL.

This clonotype was detected ten times or more. V usage is TRBV21-1 and J usage is TRBJ1-1. TRBV21-1 is reported as a pseudogene. CDR3 length: 12 residues. The CDR3 bases are TGTGCCAGCAGCGAGGGAGACACTGAAGCTTTCTTT. It yields the protein CASSEGDTEAFF.

This clonotype has a count of ten or more. The CDR3 sequence: CASSLLGAYNEQFF. Written as DNA, the CDR3 is TGTGCCAGCAGTTTATTAGGGGCGTACAATGAGCAGTTCTTC. The chain links TRBV27 to TRBJ2-1, with a possible D match to TRBD1 (5 bases). CDR1 is MNHEY and CDR2 is SMNVEV in the germline V gene (reference sequence). This CDR3 has 14 residues. Trimming took off 1 base at V and 4 bases at J, with 8 bases between the two ends.